This T cell receptor (beta chain) was recovered during a study of cytomegalovirus exposure and HLA in healthy donors (dated by TCRdb to the late 2010s). Regarding the research as a whole: An earlier analysis of 587 of the donors reported about 280 Gb of sequence data and 117 million unique TCR beta sequences obtained from about 170 million T cells. An early release covering around 630 HLA-typed donors comprised approximately 290 gigabases of sequencing data and approximately 85 million unique TCR sequences. Of the 350 to 450 genotyped donors, about 80% fell in the genetic ancestry cluster associated with self-reported Caucasian donors. The study was designed to test whether signatures of past pathogen exposure could be identified by cataloging public T cell receptors. The study profiled the T cell repertoires of under 700 subjects by immunosequencing and related them to cytomegalovirus serostatus. Besides the first cohort of around 700 subjects, a separate validation cohort made up of around 120 different subjects was used. The study combined high-throughput TCR immunosequencing, statistical association of individual TCRs with disease status, and machine learning to predict cytomegalovirus infection status. To study patterns of TCR occurrence, a later analysis re-analyzed previously published TCR beta repertoires from around 670 donors and added high-resolution HLA genotyping. The later analysis used no new phenotypic data to find candidate immune exposures, relying instead on TCR beta sequences and their occurrence across donors. An earlier analysis of about 620 of the donors applied high-throughput TCR beta sequencing to assess whether each TCR beta V gene segment acted as functional or pseudogenic. Donor age, sex, ethnicity and CMV serostatus were compiled alongside the repertoire data. Genome-wide SNP genotypes for about three fifths of the 666 donors were used in a later genetic analysis, which treated that subset as a discovery cohort. Every repertoire in the discovery cohort had been generated on one and the same sequencing platform. Both class I and class II loci were covered by HLA typing, at four-digit resolution. The number of donors typed differed by locus, with roughly 620-630 for A, B, C, DRB1 and DQB1, roughly 550 for DQA1, 600 to 610 for DPA1, and some 440 for DPB1. Because of strong linkage in the cohort, five DR-DQ haplotypes were treated as single units for association and clustering. Among some 400 genotyped donors of the cohort, an average of around 250,000 unique TCR beta nucleotide sequences was sequenced per donor, of which 15% to 20% were non-productive. What the authors observed across the whole study: The study gave a list of under 200 TCR beta chains associated with cytomegalovirus. The sequencing pipeline was judged likely to have produced a cluster of highly shared sequence variants as a technical artifact. A later analysis found that most CMV-associated TCR beta chains appeared HLA-restricted, with HLA associations seemingly driven largely by CMV exposure. In a later analysis, HLA-associated TCR beta chains showed more clonal expansion and lower generation probabilities than non-associated chains that were equally common. Because some donors lacked HLA typing at each locus, the association tests relied only on the typed subset. The authors suggested that the approach could potentially be generalized to other disease states and immunological phenotypes. A later genetic analysis reported fewer N-insertions in productive TCRs among donors in an Asian-associated ancestry cluster than the roughly 650-donor mean. Broadly in line with IMGT annotations, most TCR beta V segments showed up in productive rearrangements about 87% or about 30% of the time in an earlier analysis of around 550 of the donors. Immune exposure information for the cohort was limited to CMV serostatus. Because counts were too low, approximately 18 rarely observed V segments, including chromosome 9 orphons, were excluded from the earlier analysis of around 640 of the donors. Some IMGT-functional V segments, including TRBV6-2 and TRBV6-3, could not be distinguished by the 87-base-pair reads and were therefore excluded. This cohort had only TCR beta chains sequenced, and the lack of alpha or paired-chain data limited which features could be detected. A further reported finding was that TCR beta sequences accurately predicted the HLA-A and HLA-B alleles for most subjects in the first cohort. According to a later analysis, parvovirus B19, influenza, CMV and Epstein-Barr virus appeared linked to several top co-occurrence clusters. The presence/absence analyses assumed that sequencing depth was roughly uniform across donors, and that assumption may not be true. In a later analysis, the rate of TCR association differed among HLA loci, with DRB1 alleles having the most associated TCRs and HLA-C alleles having the fewest. Cytomegalovirus status was reported to be diagnosed by the classifier with high specificity and sensitivity in both the original and validation cohorts. At a false discovery rate of 0.05, a later analysis linked around 17,000 TCR beta sequences to specific HLA alleles. V-gene and J-gene trimming of TCR beta chains was associated with a missense DCLRE1C variant in a later genetic analysis, and the association was replicated in an independent cohort. Correlated functional status among segregating V segments might be attributable to linkage disequilibrium, but an unknown experimental factor could not be ruled out. Most TCR sequences were observed very rarely across donors, whereas some public TCRs were present in many individuals. When HLA alleles, especially DR and DQ, strongly co-occurred, TCR associations were difficult to assign to individual alleles. A few of the identified cytomegalovirus-associated TCR beta chains were confirmed in vitro to be specific for cytomegalovirus antigens.

The cohort consisted of 600 or so healthy bone marrow donors. At the time of sampling, every cohort member was nominally healthy, though immune exposures that went unrecorded were likely present. The donor tested CMV seropositive and was one of the 289 seropositive cohort members. A peripheral blood sample was collected from each donor, and TCR beta sequencing was performed on peripheral blood mononuclear cells. The Qiagen DNeasy Blood Extraction Kit was used to extract genomic DNA from the blood cell samples. Relative to germline, V is missing 1 base and J is missing 4 bases, with 6 bases of the junction outside any gene match. The CDR3, from cysteine to phenylalanine, totals 17 residues. The kept DNA is CDR3 alone, 51 bases in frame from the first base. CDR1 and CDR2, per the germline V gene (reference sequence), are SGHNT and YYREEE. Library preparation was by the immunoSEQ multiplex PCR assay. For the multiplex PCR, a mixture combining 60 forward primers for TCR Vbeta segments and 13 reverse primers for TCR Jbeta segments was used. Amplification of the CDR3 region of rearranged TCR beta genes was performed with a multiplex PCR assay on genomic DNA. On the Illumina HiSeq System, the amplified TCR beta libraries were sequenced as 87-base-pair reads. The paper's data handling went like this. A later analysis tallied 70 million to 100 million unique TCR beta chains across the approximately 670 repertoires, and roughly 11 million of those chains were shared by two or more donors. A nearest-neighbor algorithm error-corrected the raw reads and collapsed the reads into unique sequences, merging closely related sequences to remove PCR and sequencing errors. Alignment of CDR3 sequences to IMGT reference sequences was used to assign V, D and J gene segments. For a sequence to be retained, a match of at least six nucleotides was required to both a V gene segment and a J gene segment. A rearrangement was called productive if the CDR3 had no stop codons and remained in frame with V and J, and every other rearrangement was called non-productive. CDR3 was defined according to IMGT convention as the region running from the second conserved V-encoded cysteine to the conserved J-encoded phenylalanine. The earlier analysis of about 610 of the donors excluded sequences that lacked an unambiguous match to a single V gene segment. In an earlier analysis of several hundred of the donors, V segments were called functional above 56.7% productive rearrangements and were called segregating when the between-donor standard deviation exceeded 5%. A statistical classification framework was built for diagnosing cytomegalovirus status from the catalog of TCR beta chain sequences. A later analysis assigned V and J genes by comparing TCR nucleotide sequences with IMGT/GENE-DB human TR gene sequences. Using the TCRdist pipeline, a later analysis assigned CDR3 sequences along with most-parsimonious VDJ recombination scenarios. In a later analysis, each TCR beta chain was defined by its CDR3 amino acid sequence together with its V-gene family, and reads lacking a unique V-gene family were excluded. As a way to deal with suspected cross-contamination and a sequencing artifact, a later analysis dropped over 550 nucleotide sequences that were highly shared and had low generation probability. In a later analysis, a clonal expansion index for each public chain was calculated from normalized within-repertoire ranks of inferred template counts. In a later analysis, generation probabilities were computed using a VDJ recombination model fitted to out-of-frame rearrangements, and the results were checked against IGoR. Hypergeometric tests were used in a later analysis to score TCR-TCR, TCR-HLA and TCR-CMV co-occurrence, with a repertoire-size bias correction applied to the TCR pairs. False discovery rates were estimated in a later analysis by permuting HLA or CMV assignments 20 times. In a later analysis, co-occurring TCRs were grouped with DBSCAN, and TCRdist sequence similarity was added when clustering was performed within HLA-allele-positive subsets. Co-occurrence clustering excluded repertoires with fewer than 30,000 or more than 120,000 public chains, plus five with anomalous nucleotide sharing. TCRdb's version of the immuneACCESS table is confined to in-frame rearrangements and falls short of the full clone set. An unresolved V gene accounts for under half of the shortfall where checked; the remainder is of unknown origin. V and J calls and clone size follow that table, whereas D and trimming were derived from the DNA. Recorded for this sample are under 120,000 clones; 70% to 80% of them occurred a single time. Of the sample, over 4% falls within the top ten clones.

Worth noting for this clone: It lacks a known antigen. No per-base quality is available; no much larger clone lies one base away.

The sequencing input was PBMCs. Here the chain combines TRBV5-4 and TRBJ2-6; TRBD2 fits 9 bases in the junction. The receptor's source is a female donor in good health and CMV-seropositive. The CDR3 region reads CASSLRVAGVGANVLTF. In nucleotides, the sequence is TGTGCCAGCAGCTTGCGAGTAGCGGGAGTGGGGGCCAACGTCCTGACTTTC.